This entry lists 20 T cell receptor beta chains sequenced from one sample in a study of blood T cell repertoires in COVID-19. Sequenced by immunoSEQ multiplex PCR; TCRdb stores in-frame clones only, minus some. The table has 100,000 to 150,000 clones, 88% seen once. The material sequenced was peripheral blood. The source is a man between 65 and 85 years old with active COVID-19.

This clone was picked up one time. DNA for the CDR3: TGTGCCAGCAGTGGACGGACTAGCGGGTCCAATGAGCAGTTCTTC. Translating it yields CASSGRTSGSNEQFF. This chain links TRBV2 with TRBJ2-1, with 11 positions matching TRBD2. V shed 4 bases, J shed 6 bases, and the junction held 5 bases outside the gene matches. Germline CDR1 is SNHLY and CDR2 is FYNNEI. The CDR3 loop spans 15 amino acids.

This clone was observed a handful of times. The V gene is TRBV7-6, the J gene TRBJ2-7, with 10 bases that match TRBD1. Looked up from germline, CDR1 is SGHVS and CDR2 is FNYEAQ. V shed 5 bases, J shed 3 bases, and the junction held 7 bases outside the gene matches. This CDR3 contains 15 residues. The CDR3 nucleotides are TGTGCCAGCAGCCCCGGGACAGGGGACTTCTACGAGCAGTACTTC. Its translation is CASSPGTGDFYEQYF.

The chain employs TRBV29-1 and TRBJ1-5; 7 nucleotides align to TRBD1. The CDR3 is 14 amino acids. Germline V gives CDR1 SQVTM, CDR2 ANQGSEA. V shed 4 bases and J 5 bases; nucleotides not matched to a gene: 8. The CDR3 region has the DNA TGCAGCGTTGCCGACAGGGACCGCGATCAGCCCCAGCATTTT. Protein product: CSVADRDRDQPQHF.

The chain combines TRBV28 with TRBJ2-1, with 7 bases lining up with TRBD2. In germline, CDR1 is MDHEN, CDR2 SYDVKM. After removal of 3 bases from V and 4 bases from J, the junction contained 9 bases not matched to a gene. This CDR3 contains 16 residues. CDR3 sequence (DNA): TGTGCCAGCAGTTTCCCGTGGGGGGGAGAATACAATGAGCAGTTCTTC. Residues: CASSFPWGGEYNEQFF.

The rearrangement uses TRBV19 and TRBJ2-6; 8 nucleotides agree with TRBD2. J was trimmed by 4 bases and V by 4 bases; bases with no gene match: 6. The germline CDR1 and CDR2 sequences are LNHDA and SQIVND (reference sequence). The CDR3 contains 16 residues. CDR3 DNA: TGTGCCAGTAGTAGTGGCGGGAGGCCCGGGGCCAACGTCCTGACTTTC. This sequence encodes CASSSGGRPGANVLTF.

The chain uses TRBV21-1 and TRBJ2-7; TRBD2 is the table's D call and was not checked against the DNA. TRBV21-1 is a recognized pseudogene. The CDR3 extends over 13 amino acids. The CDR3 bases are TGTGCCAGCAGCAAACGGGTGGGTTACGAGCAGTACTTC. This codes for CASSKRVGYEQYF.

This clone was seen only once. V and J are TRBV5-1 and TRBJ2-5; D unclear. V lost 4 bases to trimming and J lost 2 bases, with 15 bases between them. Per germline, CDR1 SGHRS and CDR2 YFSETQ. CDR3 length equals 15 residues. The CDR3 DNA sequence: TGCGCCAGCAGCCCAACGCGTACGATTCAAGAGACCCAGTACTTC. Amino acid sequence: CASSPTRTIQETQYF.

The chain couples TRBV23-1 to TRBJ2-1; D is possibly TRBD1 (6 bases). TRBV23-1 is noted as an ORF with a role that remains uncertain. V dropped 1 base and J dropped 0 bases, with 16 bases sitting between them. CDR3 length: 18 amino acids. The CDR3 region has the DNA TGCGCCAGCAGTCAATTAGGGGACAACCGGAGCTCCTACAATGAGCAGTTCTTC. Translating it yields CASSQLGDNRSSYNEQFF.

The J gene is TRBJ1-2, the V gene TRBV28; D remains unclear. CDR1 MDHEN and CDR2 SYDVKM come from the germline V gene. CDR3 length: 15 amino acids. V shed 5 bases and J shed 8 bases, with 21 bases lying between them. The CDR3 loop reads CASSLPGRAYGGYTF. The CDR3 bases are TGTGCCAGCAGTCTCCCCGGGAGGGCATACGGGGGCTACACCTTC.

The CDR3 sequence: CAWSRDMNTEAFF. The CDR3 DNA reads TGTGCCTGGAGCAGGGACATGAACACTGAAGCTTTCTTT. The chain links TRBV30 to TRBJ1-1; possible D gene TRBD1, 6 bases. V lost 3 bases and J 0 bases, leaving 8 bases between the germline ends. Germline V lookup: CDR1 GTSNPN, CDR2 SVGIG (reference sequence). The length of the CDR3 is 13 residues. The entire variable domain, with the rest obtained from reference TRBV30 and TRBJ1-1, is as follows: SQTIHQWPATLVQPVGSPLSLECTVEGTSNPNLYWYRQAAGRGLQLLFYSVGIGQISSEVPQNLSASRPQDRQFILSSKKLLLSDSGFYLCAWSRDMNTEAFFGQGTRLTVV.

The CDR3 loop reads CASSSLGQGGTYEQYF. The DNA of the CDR3 is TGTGCCAGCAGTTCCCTGGGACAGGGGGGGACCTACGAGCAGTACTTC. The chain combines TRBV28 with TRBJ2-7; 11 nucleotides agree with TRBD1. Germline V CDR1 and CDR2: MDHEN, SYDVKM. Trimming removed 4 bases from V and 2 bases from J; junction bases left unmatched: 7. The CDR3 covers 16 residues.

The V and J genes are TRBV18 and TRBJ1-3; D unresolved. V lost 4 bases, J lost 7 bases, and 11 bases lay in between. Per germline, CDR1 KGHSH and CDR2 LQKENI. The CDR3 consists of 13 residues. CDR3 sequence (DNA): TGTGCCAGCTCACAAGCCCCGGGGAACACCATATATTTT. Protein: CASSQAPGNTIYF.

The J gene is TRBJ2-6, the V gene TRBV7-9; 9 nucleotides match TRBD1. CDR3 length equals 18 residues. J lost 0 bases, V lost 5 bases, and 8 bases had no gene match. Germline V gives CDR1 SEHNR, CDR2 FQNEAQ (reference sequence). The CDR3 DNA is TGTGCCAGCAGCCCCAGGACAGGGGAACGCTCTGGGGCCAACGTCCTGACTTTC. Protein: CASSPRTGERSGANVLTF. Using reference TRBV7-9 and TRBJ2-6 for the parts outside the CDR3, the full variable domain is DTGVSQNPRHKITKRGQNVTFRCDPISEHNRLYWYRQTLGQGPEFLTYFQNEAQLEKSRLLSDRFSAERPKGSFSTLEIQRTEQGDSAMYLCASSPRTGERSGANVLTFGAGSRLTVL.

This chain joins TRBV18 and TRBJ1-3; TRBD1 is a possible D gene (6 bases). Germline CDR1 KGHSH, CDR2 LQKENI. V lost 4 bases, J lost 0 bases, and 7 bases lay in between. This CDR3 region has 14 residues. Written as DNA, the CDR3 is TGTGCCAGCTCACAGGACAGCTCTGGAAACACCATATATTTT. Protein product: CASSQDSSGNTIYF.

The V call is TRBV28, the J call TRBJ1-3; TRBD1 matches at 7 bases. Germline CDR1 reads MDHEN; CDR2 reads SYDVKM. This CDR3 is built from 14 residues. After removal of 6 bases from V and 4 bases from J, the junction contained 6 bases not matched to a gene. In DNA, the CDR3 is TGTGCCAGCAGACTACAGGGGCACGGAAACACCATATATTTT. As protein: CASRLQGHGNTIYF.

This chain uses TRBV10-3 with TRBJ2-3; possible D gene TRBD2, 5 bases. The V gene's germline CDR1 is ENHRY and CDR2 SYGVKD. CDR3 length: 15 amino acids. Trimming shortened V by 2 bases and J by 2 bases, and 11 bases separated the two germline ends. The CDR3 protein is CAISEGSRDTDTQYF. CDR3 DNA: TGTGCCATCAGTGAGGGGAGCCGGGACACAGATACGCAGTATTTT.

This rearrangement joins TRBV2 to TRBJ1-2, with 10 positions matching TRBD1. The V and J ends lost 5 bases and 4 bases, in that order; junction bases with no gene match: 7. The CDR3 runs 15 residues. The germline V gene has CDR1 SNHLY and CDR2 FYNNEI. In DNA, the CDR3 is TGTGCCAGCAGTAGCCGGGACAGGGGCCTCTATGGCTACACCTTC. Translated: CASSSRDRGLYGYTF. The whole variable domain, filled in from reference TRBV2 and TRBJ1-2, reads EPEVTQTPSHQVTQMGQEVILRCVPISNHLYFYWYRQILGQKVEFLVSFYNNEISEKSEIFDDQFSVERPDGSNFTLKIRSTKLEDSAMYFCASSSRDRGLYGYTFGSGTRLTVV.

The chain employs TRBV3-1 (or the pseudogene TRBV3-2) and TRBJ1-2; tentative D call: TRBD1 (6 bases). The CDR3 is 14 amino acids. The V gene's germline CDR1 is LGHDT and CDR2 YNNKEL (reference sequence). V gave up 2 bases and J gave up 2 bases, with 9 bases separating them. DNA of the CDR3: TGTGCCAGCAGCCAACAAACAGGGAACTATGGCTACACCTTC. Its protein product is CASSQQTGNYGYTF.

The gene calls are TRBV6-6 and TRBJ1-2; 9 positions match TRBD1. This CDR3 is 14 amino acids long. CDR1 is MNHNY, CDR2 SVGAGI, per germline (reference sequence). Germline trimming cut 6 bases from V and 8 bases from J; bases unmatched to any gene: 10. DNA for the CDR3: TGTGCCAGCAGAGGGGGACAGGGCGCGCTCGGCTACACCTTC. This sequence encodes CASRGGQGALGYTF.

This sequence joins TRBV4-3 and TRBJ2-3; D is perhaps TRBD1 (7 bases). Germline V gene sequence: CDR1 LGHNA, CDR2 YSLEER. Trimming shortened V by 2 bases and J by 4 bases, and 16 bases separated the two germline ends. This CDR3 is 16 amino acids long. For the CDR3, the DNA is TGCGCCAGCAGCCAAAATAGGGGGCTAGCGCCAGATACGCAGTATTTT. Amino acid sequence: CASSQNRGLAPDTQYF.